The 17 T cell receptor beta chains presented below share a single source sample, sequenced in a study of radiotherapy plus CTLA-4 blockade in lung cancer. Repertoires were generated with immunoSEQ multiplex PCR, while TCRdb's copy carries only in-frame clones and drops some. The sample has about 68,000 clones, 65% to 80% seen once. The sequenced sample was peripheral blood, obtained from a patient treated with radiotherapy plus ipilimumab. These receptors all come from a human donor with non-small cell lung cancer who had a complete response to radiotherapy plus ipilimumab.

The CDR3 here is CASSPRPETQYF. The CDR3 bases are TGTGCCAGCTCACCACGGCCAGAGACCCAGTACTTC. The chain joins TRBV18 to TRBJ2-5, with D unresolved. Germline CDR1 and CDR2: KGHSH and LQKENI. V gave up 1 base and J gave up 4 bases, with 4 bases separating them. There are 12 residues in the CDR3.

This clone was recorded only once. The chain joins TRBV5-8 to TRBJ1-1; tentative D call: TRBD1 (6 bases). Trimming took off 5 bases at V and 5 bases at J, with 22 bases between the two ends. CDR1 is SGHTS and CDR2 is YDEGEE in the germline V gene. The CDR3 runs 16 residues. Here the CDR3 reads CASRDFQQGSGTEAFF. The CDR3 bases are TGTGCCAGCAGGGATTTCCAACAGGGATCAGGTACTGAAGCTTTCTTT.

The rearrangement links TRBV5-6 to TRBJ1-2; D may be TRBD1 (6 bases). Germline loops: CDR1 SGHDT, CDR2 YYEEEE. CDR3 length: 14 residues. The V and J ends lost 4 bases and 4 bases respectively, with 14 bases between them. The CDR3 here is CASSQKTGTYGYTF. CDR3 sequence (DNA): TGTGCCAGCAGCCAAAAAACAGGGACCTATGGCTACACCTTC.

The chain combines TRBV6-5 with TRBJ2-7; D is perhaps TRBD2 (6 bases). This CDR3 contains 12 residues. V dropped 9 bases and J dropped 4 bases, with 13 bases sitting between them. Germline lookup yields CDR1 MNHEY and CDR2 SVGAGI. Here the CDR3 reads CASGGPEYEQYF. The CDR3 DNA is TGTGCCAGTGGAGGGCCGGAGTACGAGCAGTACTTC.

CDR3 amino acids: CAISESVGKGPYEQYV. DNA of the CDR3: TGTGCCATCAGTGAGTCTGTCGGCAAGGGGCCTTACGAGCAGTACGTC. The genes are TRBV10-3 and TRBJ2-7, with D perhaps TRBD1 (5 bases). Per germline, CDR1 ENHRY and CDR2 SYGVKD. The V and J ends lost 0 bases and 4 bases respectively, with 16 bases between them. This CDR3 contains 16 residues.

CDR3 nucleotide sequence: TGTGCCAGCAGCCCAGACAGGACAACTAATGAAAAACTGTTTTTT. Its translation is CASSPDRTTNEKLFF. The J gene is TRBJ1-4, the V gene TRBV7-6, with TRBD1 as a possible D gene (6 bases). V gave up 5 bases and J gave up 0 bases, with 10 bases separating them. This CDR3 contains 15 residues. Germline CDR1 is SGHVS and CDR2 is FNYEAQ. Full variable domain (remainder filled in from reference TRBV7-6 and TRBJ1-4): GAGVSQSPRYKVTKRGQDVALRCDPISGHVSLYWYRQALGQGPEFLTYFNYEAQQDKSGLPNDRFSAERPEGSISTLTIQRTEQRDSAMYRCASSPDRTTNEKLFFGSGTQLSVL.

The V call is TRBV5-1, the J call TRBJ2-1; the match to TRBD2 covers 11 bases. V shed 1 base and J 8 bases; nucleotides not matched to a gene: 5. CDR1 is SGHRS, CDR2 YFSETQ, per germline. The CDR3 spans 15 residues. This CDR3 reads CASSLSTSGSYEQFF. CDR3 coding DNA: TGCGCCAGCAGCTTGAGTACTAGCGGGAGCTATGAGCAGTTCTTC.

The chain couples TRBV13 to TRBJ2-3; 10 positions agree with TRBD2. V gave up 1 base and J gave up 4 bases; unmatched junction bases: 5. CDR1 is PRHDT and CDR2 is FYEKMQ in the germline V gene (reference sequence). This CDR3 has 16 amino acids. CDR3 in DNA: TGTGCCAGCAGCTTAGTTCCAGCGGGGGGGCCAGATACGCAGTATTTT. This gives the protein CASSLVPAGGPDTQYF.

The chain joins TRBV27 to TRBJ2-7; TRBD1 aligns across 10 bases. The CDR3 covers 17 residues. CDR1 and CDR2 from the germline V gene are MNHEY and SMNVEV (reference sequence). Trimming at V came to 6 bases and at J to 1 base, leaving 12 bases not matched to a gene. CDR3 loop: CASSSPSGQGGSYEQYF. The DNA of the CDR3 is TGTGCCAGCAGCTCACCGTCCGGACAGGGGGGATCCTACGAGCAGTACTTC.

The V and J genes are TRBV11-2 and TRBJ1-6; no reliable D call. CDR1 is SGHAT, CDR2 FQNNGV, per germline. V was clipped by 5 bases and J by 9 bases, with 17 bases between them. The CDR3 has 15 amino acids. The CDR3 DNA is TGTGCCAGCAGCACCCTGGCAGGCCGGAGTTCACCCCTCCACTTT. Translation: CASSTLAGRSSPLHF.

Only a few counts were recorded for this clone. The CDR3 DNA reads as TGTGCCATCTCGGAGTCGAATTACGAGCAGTACTTC. This translates into CAISESNYEQYF. The genes are TRBV10-3 and TRBJ2-7, with unresolved D. V was clipped by 8 bases and J by 4 bases, with 12 bases between them. Germline-derived CDR1 and CDR2 are ENHRY and SYGVKD. The CDR3 is made up of 12 amino acids.

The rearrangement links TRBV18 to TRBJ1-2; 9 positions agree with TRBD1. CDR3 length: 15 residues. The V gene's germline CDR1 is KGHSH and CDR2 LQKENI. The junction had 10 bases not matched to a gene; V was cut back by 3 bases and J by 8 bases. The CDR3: CASSPLGQGIKGYTF. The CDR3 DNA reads TGTGCCAGCTCACCCCTTGGACAGGGGATAAAGGGCTACACCTTC.

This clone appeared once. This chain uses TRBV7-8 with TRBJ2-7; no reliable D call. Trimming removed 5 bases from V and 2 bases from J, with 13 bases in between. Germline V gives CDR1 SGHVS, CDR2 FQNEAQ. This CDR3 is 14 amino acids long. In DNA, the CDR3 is TGTGCCAGCAGCCTACTCCTGGGCGCCTACGAGCAGTACGTC. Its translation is CASSLLLGAYEQYV.

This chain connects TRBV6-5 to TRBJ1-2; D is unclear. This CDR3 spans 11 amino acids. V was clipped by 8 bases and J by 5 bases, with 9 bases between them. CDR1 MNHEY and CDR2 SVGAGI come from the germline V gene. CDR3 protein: CASRFSYGYTF. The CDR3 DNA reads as TGTGCCAGCCGATTCTCTTATGGCTACACCTTC.

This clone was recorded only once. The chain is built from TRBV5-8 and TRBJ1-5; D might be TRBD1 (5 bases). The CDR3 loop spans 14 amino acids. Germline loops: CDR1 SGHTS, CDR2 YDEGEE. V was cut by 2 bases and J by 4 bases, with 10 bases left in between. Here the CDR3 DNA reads TGTGCCAGCAGCTTCGGGGGGAGGAATCAGCCCCAGCATTTT. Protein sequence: CASSFGGRNQPQHF.

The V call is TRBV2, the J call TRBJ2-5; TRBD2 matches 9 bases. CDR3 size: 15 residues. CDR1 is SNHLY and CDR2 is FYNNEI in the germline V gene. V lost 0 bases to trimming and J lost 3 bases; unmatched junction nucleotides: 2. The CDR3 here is CASSEASGGKETQYF. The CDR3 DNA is TGTGCCAGCAGTGAAGCTAGCGGGGGAAAAGAGACCCAGTACTTC.

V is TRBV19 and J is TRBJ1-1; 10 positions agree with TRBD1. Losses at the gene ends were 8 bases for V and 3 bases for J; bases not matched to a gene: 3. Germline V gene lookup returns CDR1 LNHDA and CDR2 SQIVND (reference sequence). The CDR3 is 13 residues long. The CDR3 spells CASDRGQYTEAFF. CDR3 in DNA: TGTGCCAGTGACAGGGGGCAATACACTGAAGCTTTCTTT.